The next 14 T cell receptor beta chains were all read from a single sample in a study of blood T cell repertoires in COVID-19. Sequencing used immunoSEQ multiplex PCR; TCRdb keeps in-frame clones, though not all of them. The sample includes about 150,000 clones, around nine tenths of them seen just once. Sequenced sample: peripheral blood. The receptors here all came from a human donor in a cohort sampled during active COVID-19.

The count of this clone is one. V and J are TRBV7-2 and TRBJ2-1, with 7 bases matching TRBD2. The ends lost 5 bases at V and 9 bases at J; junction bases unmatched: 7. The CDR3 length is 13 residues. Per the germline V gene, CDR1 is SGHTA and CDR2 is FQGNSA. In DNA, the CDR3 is TGTGCCAGCAGCCCTGGACTAGTAGGTGAGCAGTTCTTC. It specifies CASSPGLVGEQFF.

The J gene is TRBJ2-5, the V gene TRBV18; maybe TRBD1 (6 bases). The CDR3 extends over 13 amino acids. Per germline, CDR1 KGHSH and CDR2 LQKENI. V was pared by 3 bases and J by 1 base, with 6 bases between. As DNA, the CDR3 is TGTGCCAGCTCACCGGACAGCCAAGAGACCCAGTACTTC. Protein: CASSPDSQETQYF. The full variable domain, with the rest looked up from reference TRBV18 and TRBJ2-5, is NAGVMQNPRHLVRRRGQEARLRCSPMKGHSHVYWYRQLPEEGLKFMVYLQKENIIDESGMPKERFSAEFPKEGPSILRIQQVVRGDSAAYFCASSPDSQETQYFGPGTRLLVL.

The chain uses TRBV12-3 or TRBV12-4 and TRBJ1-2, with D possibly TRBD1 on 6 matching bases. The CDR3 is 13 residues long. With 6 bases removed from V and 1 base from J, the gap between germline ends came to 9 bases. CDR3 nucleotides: TGTGCCAGCAGGCCGGACAGTAACTATGGCTACACCTTC. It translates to CASRPDSNYGYTF.

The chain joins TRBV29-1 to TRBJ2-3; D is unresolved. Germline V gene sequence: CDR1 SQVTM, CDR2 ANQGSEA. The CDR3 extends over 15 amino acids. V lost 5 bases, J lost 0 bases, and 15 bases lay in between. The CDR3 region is CSVQGGIYSTDTQYF. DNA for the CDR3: TGCAGCGTTCAAGGCGGAATCTATAGCACAGATACGCAGTATTTT.

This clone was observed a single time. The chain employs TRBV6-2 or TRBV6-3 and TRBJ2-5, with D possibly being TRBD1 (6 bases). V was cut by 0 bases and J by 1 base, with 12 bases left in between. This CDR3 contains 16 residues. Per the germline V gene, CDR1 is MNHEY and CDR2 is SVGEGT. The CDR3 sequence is CASSYSPQGFQETQYF. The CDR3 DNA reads TGTGCCAGCAGTTACTCCCCCCAGGGGTTCCAAGAGACCCAGTACTTC.

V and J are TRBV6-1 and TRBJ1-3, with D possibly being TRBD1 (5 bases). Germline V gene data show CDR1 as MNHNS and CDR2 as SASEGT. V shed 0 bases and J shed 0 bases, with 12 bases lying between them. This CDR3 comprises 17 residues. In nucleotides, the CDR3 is TGTGCCAGCAGTGAAGCTTGGGGCGGATCCTCTGGAAACACCATATATTTT. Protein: CASSEAWGGSSGNTIYF.

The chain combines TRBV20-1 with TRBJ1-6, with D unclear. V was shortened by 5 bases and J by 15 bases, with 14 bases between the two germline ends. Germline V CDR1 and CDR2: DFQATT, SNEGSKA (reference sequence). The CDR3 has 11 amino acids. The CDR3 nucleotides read TGCAGTGCTGTTACAGTGGGTGTCCTCCACTTT. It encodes CSAVTVGVLHF.

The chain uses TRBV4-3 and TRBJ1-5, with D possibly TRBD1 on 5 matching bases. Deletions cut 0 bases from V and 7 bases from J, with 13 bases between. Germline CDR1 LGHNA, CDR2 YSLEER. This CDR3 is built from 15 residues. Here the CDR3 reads CASSQDYRGRQPQHF. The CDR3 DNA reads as TGCGCCAGCAGCCAAGATTATAGGGGTAGGCAGCCCCAGCATTTT.

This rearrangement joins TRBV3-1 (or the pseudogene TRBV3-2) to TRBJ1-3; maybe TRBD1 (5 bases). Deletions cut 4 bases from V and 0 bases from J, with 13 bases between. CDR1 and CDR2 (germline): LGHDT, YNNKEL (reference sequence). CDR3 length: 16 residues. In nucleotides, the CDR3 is TGTGCCAGCAGCCCAGGCCCAGGGTACTCTGGAAACACCATATATTTT. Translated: CASSPGPGYSGNTIYF.

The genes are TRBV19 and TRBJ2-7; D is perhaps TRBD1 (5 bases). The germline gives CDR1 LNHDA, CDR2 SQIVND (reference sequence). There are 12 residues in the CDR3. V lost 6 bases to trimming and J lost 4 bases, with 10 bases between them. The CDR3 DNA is TGTGCCAGTAGGAACCAGGGATACGAGCAGTACTTC. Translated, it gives CASRNQGYEQYF. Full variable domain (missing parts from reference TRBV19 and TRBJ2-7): DGGITQSPKYLFRKEGQNVTLSCEQNLNHDAMYWYRQDPGQGLRLIYYSQIVNDFQKGDIAEGYSVSREKKESFPLTVTSAQKNPTAFYLCASRNQGYEQYFGPGTRLTVT.

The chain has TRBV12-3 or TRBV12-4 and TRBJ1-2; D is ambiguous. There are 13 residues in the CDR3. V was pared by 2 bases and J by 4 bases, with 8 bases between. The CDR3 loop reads CASSLRGGYGYTF. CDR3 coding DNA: TGTGCCAGCAGTTTACGGGGAGGCTATGGCTACACCTTC.

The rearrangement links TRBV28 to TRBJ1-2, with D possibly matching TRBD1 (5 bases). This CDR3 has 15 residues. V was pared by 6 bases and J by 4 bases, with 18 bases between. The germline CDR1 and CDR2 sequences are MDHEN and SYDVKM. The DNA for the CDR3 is TGTGCCAGCAGGAAAGGAGGGGAGCATAGCTATGGCTACACCTTC. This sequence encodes CASRKGGEHSYGYTF.

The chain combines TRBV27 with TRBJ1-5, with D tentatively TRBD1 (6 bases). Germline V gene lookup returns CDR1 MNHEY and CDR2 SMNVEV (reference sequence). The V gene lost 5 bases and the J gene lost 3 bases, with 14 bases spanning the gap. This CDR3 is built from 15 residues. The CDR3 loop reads CASSPLGGINQPQHF. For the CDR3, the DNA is TGTGCCAGCAGTCCTCTAGGGGGTATCAATCAGCCCCAGCATTTT.

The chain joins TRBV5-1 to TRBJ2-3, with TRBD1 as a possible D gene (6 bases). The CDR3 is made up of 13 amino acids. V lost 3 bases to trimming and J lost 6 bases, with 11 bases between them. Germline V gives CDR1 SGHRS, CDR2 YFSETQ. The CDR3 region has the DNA TGCGCCAGCAGCTACTACCAGGGGGATACGCAGTATTTT. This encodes CASSYYQGDTQYF.